This T cell receptor beta chain appears in the sequencing data of a study of T cell responses to AZD1222 COVID-19 vaccine. General study points: CD4 TCRs associated with vaccination spanned spike, dominating at 160-218 and 743-854. Only a handful of people who got AZD1222 tested seropositive at baseline. White British people made up most donors, females outnumbered males, and clonal diversity was possibly underestimated. The study found Spike-specific TCR breadth and depth rose after two AZD1222 doses.

TCRdb's copy holds only in-frame clones and misses some; the assay was immunoSEQ multiplex PCR. Of about 200,000 clones listed, roughly 92% are singletons. In its sample, this clone was seen once. Antigen: not known. This receptor was identified in an adult in good health. Sequencing used peripheral blood, obtained on day 0 of AZD1222 vaccination.

DNA for the CDR3: TGCGCCAGCAGCCAAACTATAGAGACCCAGTACTTC. Its protein is CASSQTIETQYF. The V and J genes are TRBV4-1 and TRBJ2-5; D is uncertain. The CDR3 spans 12 residues. Trimming took 2 bases from V and 4 from J, leaving 5 bases between them. Germline CDR1 reads MGHRA; CDR2 reads YSYEKL.